Listed here are 9 T cell receptor beta chains from one sample, sequenced in a study of shared T cell receptors in the human thymus. The data were produced by immunoSEQ multiplex PCR, yet TCRdb's version contains in-frame clones alone and is incomplete. This sample has around 730,000 clones; 80% to 90% occur once, and the top ten carry 0.008% to 0.011%. A further study also used this sample, focusing on human thymus T cells.

Source material: thymocytes. These receptors all stem from a girl under two years old with a congenital heart defect.

The CDR3 protein is CASSLTSGDLNEQFF. In DNA form, the CDR3 reads TGCGCCAGCAGCTTGACTAGCGGGGATCTCAATGAGCAGTTCTTC. The rearrangement joins TRBV5-1 to TRBJ2-1, with 10 nucleotides matching TRBD2. The ends lost 1 base at V and 6 bases at J; junction bases unmatched: 4. CDR1 and CDR2 from the germline V gene are SGHRS and YFSETQ. The CDR3 spans 15 residues.

The J gene is TRBJ2-7, the V gene TRBV28; possible D gene TRBD1, 5 bases. The CDR3 contains 16 residues. The germline V gene encodes CDR1 MDHEN and CDR2 SYDVKM. The V end was cut by 3 bases, the J end by 2 bases, with 17 bases between. The CDR3 coding sequence is TGTGCCAGCAGTTTCGGGTTAAGCGACAGACCCTACGAGCAGTACTTC. It codes for CASSFGLSDRPYEQYF.

The rearrangement uses TRBV5-5 and TRBJ1-3; TRBD1 aligns across 8 bases. CDR1 and CDR2 (germline): SGHKS, YYEKEE (reference sequence). V gave up 3 bases and J gave up 4 bases; unmatched junction bases: 9. The CDR3 has 16 residues. The CDR3: CASSSRQGNSGNTIYF. The CDR3 DNA sequence: TGTGCCAGCAGCTCCCGACAGGGGAATTCGGGAAACACCATATATTTT.

The chain joins TRBV7-2 to TRBJ1-1; D is perhaps TRBD1 (6 bases). Germline assignment: CDR1 SGHTA and CDR2 FQGNSA. The CDR3 extends over 14 amino acids. V lost 3 bases and J 1 base, leaving 9 bases between the germline ends. The CDR3 sequence is CASSFPQGNTEAFF. The CDR3 nucleotides are TGTGCCAGCAGCTTCCCACAGGGGAACACTGAAGCTTTCTTT.

This chain uses TRBV7-6 with TRBJ2-7, with 9 bases that match TRBD1. This CDR3 region has 19 residues. Germline V gene sequence: CDR1 SGHVS, CDR2 FNYEAQ. With V trimmed by 4 bases and J by 4 bases, 20 bases remained unmatched. The CDR3 loop reads CASSSPEGTGTGKLYEQYF. DNA of the CDR3: TGTGCCAGCAGCTCACCCGAGGGGACCGGGACAGGGAAACTTTACGAGCAGTACTTC.

This clone was counted a single time. The gene calls are TRBV12-5 and TRBJ2-7, with D perhaps matching TRBD1 (5 bases). This CDR3 is built from 16 residues. Looked up from germline, CDR1 is LGHNT and CDR2 is FRNRAP. Trimming shortened V by 5 bases and J by 2 bases, and 19 bases separated the two germline ends. The CDR3 DNA sequence: TGTGCTAGTGGTCCCAAGACACAGTGGGGCACCTACGAGCAGTACTTC. It is translated as CASGPKTQWGTYEQYF. Combining the CDR3 with reference TRBV12-5 and TRBJ2-7 gives the whole variable domain DARVTQTPRHKVTEMGQEVTMRCQPILGHNTVFWYRQTMMQGLELLAYFRNRAPLDDSGMPKDRFSAEMPDATLATLKIQPSEPRDSAVYFCASGPKTQWGTYEQYFGPGTRLTVT.

V usage is TRBV5-1 and J usage is TRBJ2-5, with TRBD2 matching 7 bases. The germline gives CDR1 SGHRS, CDR2 YFSETQ. V trimming: 5 bases; J trimming: 5 bases; junction bases outside the gene matches: 18. This CDR3 contains 17 residues. CDR3: CASRPPNRGRGNETQYF. CDR3 sequence (DNA): TGCGCCAGCAGACCCCCCAACCGCGGGCGGGGGAACGAGACCCAGTACTTC. The whole variable domain, filled in from reference TRBV5-1 and TRBJ2-5, reads KAGVTQTPRYLIKTRGQQVTLSCSPISGHRSVSWYQQTPGQGLQFLFEYFSETQRNKGNFPGRFSGRQFSNSRSEMNVSTLELGDSALYLCASRPPNRGRGNETQYFGPGTRLLVL.

The chain recombines TRBV20-1 with TRBJ1-1; possibly TRBD1 for D (6 bases). Per germline, CDR1 DFQATT and CDR2 SNEGSKA (reference sequence). Trimming stripped 6 bases from V and 6 bases from J, with 11 bases between. The CDR3 has 11 residues. The CDR3 coding sequence is TGCAGTGCCCATCCAGGGGCTGAAGCTTTCTTT. It specifies CSAHPGAEAFF.

The chain combines TRBV29-1 with TRBJ2-5; D unresolved. The V end was cut by 2 bases, the J end by 2 bases, with 12 bases between. The CDR3 runs 14 residues. The germline gives CDR1 SQVTM, CDR2 ANQGSEA. The DNA of the CDR3 is TGCAGCGTTGAAACGAGGCCGAAGCAAGAGACCCAGTACTTC. Translating gives CSVETRPKQETQYF.